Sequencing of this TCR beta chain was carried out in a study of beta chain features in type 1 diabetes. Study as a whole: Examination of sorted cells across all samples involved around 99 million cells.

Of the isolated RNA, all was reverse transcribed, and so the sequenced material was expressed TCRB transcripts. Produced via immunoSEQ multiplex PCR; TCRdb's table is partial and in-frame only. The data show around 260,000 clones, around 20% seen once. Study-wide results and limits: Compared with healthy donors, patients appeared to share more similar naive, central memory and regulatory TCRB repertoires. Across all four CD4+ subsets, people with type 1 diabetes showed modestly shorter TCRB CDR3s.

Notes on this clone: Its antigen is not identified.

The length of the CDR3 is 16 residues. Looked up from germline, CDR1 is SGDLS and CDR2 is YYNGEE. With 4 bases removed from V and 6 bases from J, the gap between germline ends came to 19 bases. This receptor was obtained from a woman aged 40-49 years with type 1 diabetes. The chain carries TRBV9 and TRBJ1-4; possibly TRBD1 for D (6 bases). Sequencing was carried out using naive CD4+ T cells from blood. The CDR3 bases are TGTGCCAGCAGCCCTTCGGGGGGCATGGAGGATGAAAAACTGTTTTTT. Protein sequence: CASSPSGGMEDEKLFF.